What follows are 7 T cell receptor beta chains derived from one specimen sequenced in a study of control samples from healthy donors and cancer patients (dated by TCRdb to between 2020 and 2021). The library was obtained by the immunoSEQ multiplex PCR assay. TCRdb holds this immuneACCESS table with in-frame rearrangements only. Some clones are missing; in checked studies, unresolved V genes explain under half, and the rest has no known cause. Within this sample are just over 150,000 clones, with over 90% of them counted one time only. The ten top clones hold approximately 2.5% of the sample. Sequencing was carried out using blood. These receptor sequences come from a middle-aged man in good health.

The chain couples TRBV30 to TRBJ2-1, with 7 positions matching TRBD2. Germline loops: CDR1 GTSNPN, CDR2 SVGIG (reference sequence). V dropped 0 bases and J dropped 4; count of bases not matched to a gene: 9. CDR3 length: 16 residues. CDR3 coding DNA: TGTGCCTGGAGTGTACTTGCGGGAGTGAGGTACAATGAGCAGTTCTTC. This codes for CAWSVLAGVRYNEQFF.

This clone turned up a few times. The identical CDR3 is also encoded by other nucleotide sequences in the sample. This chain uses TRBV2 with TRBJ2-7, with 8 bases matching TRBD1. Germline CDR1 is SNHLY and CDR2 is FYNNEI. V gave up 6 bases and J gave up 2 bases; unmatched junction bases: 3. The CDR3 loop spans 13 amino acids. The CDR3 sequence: CASSVGQAYEQYF. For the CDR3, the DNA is TGTGCCAGCAGCGTGGGACAGGCCTACGAGCAGTACTTC.

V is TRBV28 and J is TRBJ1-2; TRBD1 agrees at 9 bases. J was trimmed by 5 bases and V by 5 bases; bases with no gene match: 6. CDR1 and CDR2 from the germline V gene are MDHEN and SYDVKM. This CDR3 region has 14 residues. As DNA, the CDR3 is TGTGCCAGCAGTCTGACAGGGGGTAGTTATGGCTACACCTTC. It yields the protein CASSLTGGSYGYTF.

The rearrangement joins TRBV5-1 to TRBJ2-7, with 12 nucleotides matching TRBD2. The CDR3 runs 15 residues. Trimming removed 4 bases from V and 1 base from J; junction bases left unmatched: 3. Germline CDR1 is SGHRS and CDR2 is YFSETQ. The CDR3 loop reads CASSGTSGRSYEQYF. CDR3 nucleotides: TGCGCCAGCAGCGGAACTAGCGGGAGGTCCTACGAGCAGTACTTC.

The chain's CDR3 is CASNEEGYYEQYF. For the CDR3, the DNA is TGTGCCAGCAACGAAGAGGGGTACTACGAGCAGTACTTC. This chain joins TRBV28 and TRBJ2-7; possibly TRBD1 or TRBD2 for D (5 bases each). The V end lost 7 bases, the J end lost 3 bases, and 13 bases lay between the germline ends. The CDR3 sequence is 13 residues long. Germline assignment: CDR1 MDHEN and CDR2 SYDVKM.

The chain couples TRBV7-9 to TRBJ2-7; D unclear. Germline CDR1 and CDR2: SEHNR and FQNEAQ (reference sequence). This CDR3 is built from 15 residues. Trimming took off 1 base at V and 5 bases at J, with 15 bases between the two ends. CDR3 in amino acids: CASSLGIGTVNEQYF. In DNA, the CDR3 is TGTGCCAGCAGCTTAGGTATCGGAACAGTCAACGAGCAGTACTTC.

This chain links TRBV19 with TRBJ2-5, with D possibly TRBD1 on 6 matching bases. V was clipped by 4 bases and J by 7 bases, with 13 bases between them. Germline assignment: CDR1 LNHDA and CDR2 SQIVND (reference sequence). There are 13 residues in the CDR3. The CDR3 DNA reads TGTGCCAGTAGTAGGGGGCGTGGAGGGACCCAGTACTTC. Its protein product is CASSRGRGGTQYF.